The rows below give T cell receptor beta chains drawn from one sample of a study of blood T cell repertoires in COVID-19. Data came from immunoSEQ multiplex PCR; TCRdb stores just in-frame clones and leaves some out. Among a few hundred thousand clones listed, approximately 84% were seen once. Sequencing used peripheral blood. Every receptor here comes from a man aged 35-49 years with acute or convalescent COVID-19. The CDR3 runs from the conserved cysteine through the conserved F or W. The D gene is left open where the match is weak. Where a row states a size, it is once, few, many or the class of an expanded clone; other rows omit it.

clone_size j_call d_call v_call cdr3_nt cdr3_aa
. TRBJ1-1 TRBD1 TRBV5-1 TGCGCCAGCAGCCTGGACAGGTTAAGTGAAGCTTTCTTT CASSLDRLSEAFF
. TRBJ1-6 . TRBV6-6 TGTGCCAGCAGGGAAACACTATATAATTCACCCCTCCACTTT CASRETLYNSPLHF
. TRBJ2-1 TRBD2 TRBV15 TGTGCCACCAGCAGGACTAGCAACCCTTACAATGAGCAGTTCTTC CATSRTSNPYNEQFF
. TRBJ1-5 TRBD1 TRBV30 TGTGCCTGGGGAATGGGACAGGGGAATCAGCCCCAGCATTTT CAWGMGQGNQPQHF
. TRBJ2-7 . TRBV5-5 TGTGCCAGCACTCGGGCGGACATGAGCTCCTACGAGCAGTACTTC CASTRADMSSYEQYF
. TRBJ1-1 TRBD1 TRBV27 TGTGCCAGCAGCTTTTCGACAGGGGGGGGGACTGAAGCTTTCTTT CASSFSTGGGTEAFF
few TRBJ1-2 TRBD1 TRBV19 TGTGCCAGTAGTCCTCGGGGACAGGGATATGGCTACACCTTC CASSPRGQGYGYTF
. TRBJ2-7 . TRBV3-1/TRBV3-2 TGTGCCAGCAGCCAAGGGGGCTGGGACTACGAGCAGTACTTC CASSQGGWDYEQYF
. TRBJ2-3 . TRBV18 TGTGCCAGCTCACCTCCTAGCACAGATACGCAGTATTTT CASSPPSTDTQYF
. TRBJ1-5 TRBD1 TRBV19 TGTGCCAGTAGTTCCGGGGACAGACTCCTTATCAGCCCCCAGCATTTT CASSSGDRLLISPQHF
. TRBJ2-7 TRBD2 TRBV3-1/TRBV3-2 TGTGCCAGCAGCCCGCAGACTAGCGGGGGAGAGCAGTACTTC CASSPQTSGGEQYF
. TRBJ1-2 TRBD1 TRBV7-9 TGTGCCAGCAGCTTATACGACAGGGTCGATGGCTACACCTTC CASSLYDRVDGYTF
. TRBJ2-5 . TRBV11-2 TGTGCCAGCCGAGGCCCGGGAGAGACCCAGTACTTC CASRGPGETQYF
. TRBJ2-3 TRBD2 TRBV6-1 TGTGCCAGCAGTGAAGTTGGAGCGGGGGGGCCCCGTCCAGATACGCAGTATTTT CASSEVGAGGPRPDTQYF
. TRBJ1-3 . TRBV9 TGTGCCAGCAGCGTAGGGCTAGAAGGCGGAAACACCATATATTTT CASSVGLEGGNTIYF
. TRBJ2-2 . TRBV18 TGTGCCAGCTCATCGGGAACGTTAGGGGAGCTGTTTTTT CASSSGTLGELFF
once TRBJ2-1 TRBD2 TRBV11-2 TGTGCCAGCAGCTCACGACTAGCGGACTCCTACAATGAGCAGTTCTTC CASSSRLADSYNEQFF
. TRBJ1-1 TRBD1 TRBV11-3 TGTGCCAGCAAGCTTGAGGGGGCGCGGACTGAAGCTTTCTTT CASKLEGARTEAFF
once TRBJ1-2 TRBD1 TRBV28 TGTGCCAGCAGTGGGACCAACAGGGGCGCTAACTATGGCTACACCTTC CASSGTNRGANYGYTF
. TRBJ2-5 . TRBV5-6 TGTGCCAGCAGCTATAGGGGGAAAGAGACCCAGTACTTC CASSYRGKETQYF
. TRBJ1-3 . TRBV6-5 TGTGCCAGCAGTCGGGACTCCACCTCTGGAAACACCATATATTTT CASSRDSTSGNTIYF
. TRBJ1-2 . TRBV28 TGTGCCAGCACCATCCCGACCGGGACGGGGGTTAGTGGCTACACCTTC CASTIPTGTGVSGYTF
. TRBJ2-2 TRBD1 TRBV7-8 TGTGCCAGCAGCCTAGGGACAGATACCGGGGAGCTGTTTTTT CASSLGTDTGELFF
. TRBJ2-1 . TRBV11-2 TGTGCCAGCAGCTTAGGGCAGGGACTCTACAATGAGCAGTTCTTC CASSLGQGLYNEQFF
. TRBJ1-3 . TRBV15 TGTGCCACCACCCGGACAGCCTCTGGAAACACCATATATTTT CATTRTASGNTIYF
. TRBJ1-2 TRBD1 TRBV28 TGTGCCAGCAGTTATCATCCAGGGGGCACCGATGGCTACACCTTC CASSYHPGGTDGYTF
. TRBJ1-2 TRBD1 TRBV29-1 TGCAGCGTTGAAGAACTATCTTGGGACAGGGAGAACTATGGCTACACCTTC CSVEELSWDRENYGYTF
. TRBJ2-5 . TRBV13 TGTGCCAGCAGCTCGGCCCCGGGGGTGGGAGAGACCCAGTACTTC CASSSAPGVGETQYF
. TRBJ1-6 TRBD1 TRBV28 TGTGCCAGCGGCACCGGGACAGGGCGGGGAAGAACCCACTTT CASGTGTGRGRTHF